These 24 T cell receptor beta chains were all obtained from the same sample, sequenced in a study of molecular identifiers for immune sequencing clone quantification. MiXCR, applied by TCRdb to the PCR reads, yields one record per CDR3 protein. The table lists over 600,000 distinct CDR3 sequences, just under 20% of them singletons. The sequencing sample was made of naive CD8+ T cells from blood, with Jurkat cell RNA spiked in. Sample subset: FACS-sorted CD8+CD4-CCR7+CD45RA+ naive T cells. The receptors were sampled from a human donor in good health. Some libraries in this study had Jurkat cell RNA spiked in.

A word on this clonotype: A much more abundant neighbour one base away suggests this may be a read error. The CDR3 does not end in the conserved phenylalanine or tryptophan, so this is likely a read error. The rearrangement uses TRBV27 and TRBJ2-5, with 11 bases identical to TRBD2. J was trimmed by 4 bases and V by 5 bases; bases with no gene match: 6. The germline V gene has CDR1 MNHEY and CDR2 SMNVEV (reference sequence). The CDR3 has 15 residues. The CDR3 sequence is CASSPGLAGSETQYS. CDR3 DNA sequence: TGTGCCAGCAGTCCCGGACTAGCGGGCTCAGAGACCCAGTACTCC.

CDR3 coding DNA: TGTGCCAGCAGCCAAGGAGGGTTCTCCTACGAGCAGTACTTC. The encoded protein is CASSQGGFSYEQYF. J is TRBJ2-7 and V is TRBV3-1, with D maybe TRBD2 (5 bases). The V end was cut by 1 base, the J end by 0 bases, with 7 bases between. The CDR3 extends over 14 amino acids. The germline V gene encodes CDR1 LGHDT and CDR2 YNNKEL (reference sequence).

The V and J genes are TRBV12-3 or TRBV12-4 and TRBJ2-7, with a weak D call TRBD1 (5 bases). V was shortened by 5 bases and J by 0 bases, with 8 bases between the two germline ends. CDR3 size: 13 residues. CDR3 amino acids: CASSTGHSYEQYF. The CDR3 coding sequence is TGTGCCAGCAGTACCGGACACTCCTACGAGCAGTACTTC.

Regarding this clonotype: Because it lacks the conserved phenylalanine or tryptophan at the end, this CDR3 is likely a read error. The rearrangement uses TRBV7-9 and TRBJ2-7, with 8 positions matching TRBD2. V trimming: 5 bases; J trimming: 3 bases; junction bases outside the gene matches: 3. Looked up from germline, CDR1 is SEHNR and CDR2 is FQNEAQ (reference sequence). CDR3 length equals 13 residues. The CDR3 here is CASSPGGDYEQYL. DNA for the CDR3: TGTGCCAGCAGCCCCGGGGGGGACTACGAGCAGTACCTC.

This clonotype was found many times. The chain links TRBV4-3 to TRBJ1-1; D unclear. Per germline, CDR1 LGHNA and CDR2 YSLEER. V was clipped by 3 bases and J by 9 bases, with 11 bases between them. CDR3 length: 12 amino acids. The CDR3 loop reads CASSQGSGQAFF. CDR3 in DNA: TGCGCCAGCAGCCAGGGTAGCGGTCAAGCTTTCTTT.

Many counts were recorded for this clonotype. This rearrangement joins TRBV24-1 to TRBJ2-3, with TRBD2 matching over 14 bases. Germline trimming cut 5 bases from V and 2 bases from J; bases unmatched to any gene: 5. This CDR3 is built from 17 residues. In germline, CDR1 is KGHDR, CDR2 SFDVKD. CDR3 in DNA: TGTGCCACCAGTGCCCGGACTAGCGGGAGGATCACAGATACGCAGTATTTT. Encoded protein: CATSARTSGRITDTQYF.

V and J are TRBV19 and TRBJ2-1, with 10 bases aligning to TRBD1. V shed 5 bases, J shed 0 bases, and the junction held 4 bases outside the gene matches. Germline lookup yields CDR1 LNHDA and CDR2 SQIVND (reference sequence). This CDR3 contains 16 residues. Here the CDR3 reads CASSVGQGGSYNEQFF. CDR3 nucleotide sequence: TGTGCCAGTAGTGTAGGACAGGGGGGCTCCTACAATGAGCAGTTCTTC. The full variable domain, its missing parts supplied by reference TRBV19 and TRBJ2-1, is DGGITQSPKYLFRKEGQNVTLSCEQNLNHDAMYWYRQDPGQGLRLIYYSQIVNDFQKGDIAEGYSVSREKKESFPLTVTSAQKNPTAFYLCASSVGQGGSYNEQFFGPGTRLTVL.

As regards this clonotype: Just one base apart from a much larger clone, this may be a read error. The J gene is TRBJ2-7, the V gene TRBV7-2; D may be TRBD2 (5 bases). V shed 4 bases and J shed 3 bases, with 10 bases lying between them. This CDR3 has 13 residues. CDR1 is SGHTA, CDR2 FQGNSA, per germline. The CDR3 coding sequence is TGTGCCAGCAGCTCTCACCGGGGCTACGAGCAGTACTTC. Protein: CASSSHRGYEQYF.

The chain joins TRBV27 to TRBJ2-3, with D possibly matching TRBD1 (5 bases). This CDR3 has 16 residues. CDR1 is MNHEY and CDR2 is SMNVEV in the germline V gene (reference sequence). Trimming left V 6 bases short and J 0 bases short, with 16 bases between. CDR3 in amino acids: CASSYQGATSTDTQYF. CDR3 DNA: TGTGCCAGCAGCTATCAGGGCGCAACTAGCACAGATACGCAGTATTTT.

This clonotype was recorded many times. The rearrangement joins TRBV30 to TRBJ1-1; no clear D gene. CDR1 and CDR2 (germline): GTSNPN, SVGIG (reference sequence). CDR3 length equals 11 residues. The V end was cut by 5 bases, the J end by 8 bases, with 12 bases between. The CDR3 spells CAWGMSWEAFF. In DNA form, the CDR3 reads TGTGCCTGGGGTATGTCCTGGGAAGCTTTCTTT.

Concerning this clonotype itself: Compared with germline, one end of the junction differs, possibly owing to a read error. This rearrangement joins TRBV27 to TRBJ2-7; D possibly corresponds to TRBD2 (7 bases). There are 14 residues in the CDR3. Germline V gene sequence: CDR1 MNHEY, CDR2 SMNVEV (reference sequence). Written as DNA, the CDR3 is TGTGCCGGCAGTTTATGGGGGGGCCCCTACGAGCAGTACTTC. Its translation: CAGSLWGGPYEQYF.

This clonotype was seen repeatedly, ten times or more. The chain links TRBV6-5 to TRBJ1-6; D not certain. Germline V gives CDR1 MNHEY, CDR2 SVGAGI. The CDR3 loop spans 15 amino acids. V lost 4 bases to trimming and J lost 10 bases, with 17 bases between them. The CDR3 spells CASSFTFEGPSPLHF. CDR3 in DNA: TGTGCCAGCAGTTTCACCTTTGAGGGTCCATCACCCCTCCACTTT.

At least ten counts were recorded for this clonotype. V usage is TRBV25-1 and J usage is TRBJ2-1, with D possibly being TRBD1 (5 bases). CDR3 length: 12 residues. Deletions cut 5 bases from V and 8 bases from J, with 10 bases between. The germline CDR1 and CDR2 sequences are MGHDK and SYGVNS. For the CDR3, the DNA is TGTGCCAGCAGTTCTCAGGGCTATGAGCAGTTCTTC. Protein: CASSSQGYEQFF.

Concerning this clonotype: A clone one base away is much larger, so this may be a read error. The genes are TRBV4-3 and TRBJ2-7, with a possible D match to TRBD1 (6 bases). V was trimmed by 3 bases and J by 3 bases, leaving 15 bases between them. The CDR3 is 15 amino acids. CDR1 is LGHNA, CDR2 YSLEER, per germline. In nucleotides, the CDR3 is TGCGCCAGCAGCCACTCGAAGGGGGAACTCTACGAGCAGTACTTC. Residues: CASSHSKGELYEQYF.

A note on this clonotype: A much larger clone differs from this one at a single base, so this may be a read error. The chain links TRBV7-9 to TRBJ2-5, with 12 bases identical to TRBD2. This CDR3 has 16 amino acids. The trim removed 8 bases at V and 2 bases at J, leaving 9 bases unmatched. CDR1 is SEHNR and CDR2 is FQNEAQ in the germline V gene (reference sequence). The CDR3, as DNA: TGTGCCAGCGGCTCCGGGACTAGCGGGTTGCAAGAGACCCAGTACTTC. Translation gives CASGSGTSGLQETQYF.

This clonotype was picked up a small number of times. The chain employs TRBV28 and TRBJ1-2; D remains ambiguous. Germline loops: CDR1 MDHEN, CDR2 SYDVKM. V was trimmed by 3 bases and J by 8 bases, leaving 16 bases between them. The CDR3 loop spans 14 amino acids. The DNA of the CDR3 is TGTGCCAGCAGTTTGGGCAGGCTCTTTCGGGGCTACACCTTC. It yields the protein CASSLGRLFRGYTF.

This clonotype showed up many times. This chain links TRBV7-6 with TRBJ2-3; 11 bases map to TRBD2. Per germline, CDR1 SGHVS and CDR2 FNYEAQ. The CDR3 runs to 15 residues. Trimming took 5 bases from V and 1 from J; bases not matched to a gene: 2. The CDR3 nucleotides are TGTGCCAGCAGCCAACTAGCGGGGGGCACAGATACGCAGTATTTT. This translates into CASSQLAGGTDTQYF.

Of note for this clonotype: This may stem from a read error, because a much larger clone lies one nucleotide away. This rearrangement joins TRBV4-2 to TRBJ2-3, with 10 bases identical to TRBD2. The germline V gene encodes CDR1 LGHNA and CDR2 YNFKEQ. V lost 4 bases, J lost 2 bases, and 9 bases stayed unmatched. The CDR3 is made up of 17 amino acids. The CDR3 region has the DNA TGTGCCAGCAGCCGATCATATACTAGCGGGATCACAGATACGCAGTATTTT. It yields the protein CASSRSYTSGITDTQYF.

This clonotype was picked up many times. The chain carries TRBV20-1 and TRBJ1-1; 10 positions agree with TRBD1. J was trimmed by 4 bases and V by 6 bases; bases with no gene match: 5. Germline lookup yields CDR1 DFQATT and CDR2 SNEGSKA (reference sequence). The CDR3 has 13 residues. CDR3 sequence reads: CSARDRGFTEAFF. Written as DNA, the CDR3 is TGCAGTGCGAGGGACAGGGGTTTCACTGAAGCTTTCTTT.

Turning to this clonotype: This may arise from a read error, as a much more abundant clone is one base away. As the CDR3 is not closed by the conserved phenylalanine or tryptophan, this likely results from a read error. This chain connects TRBV4-1 to TRBJ2-3, with 7 nucleotides matching TRBD1. Trimming cost V 4 bases and J 4 bases; bases outside gene matches: 5. CDR3 length equals 14 residues. Germline V lookup: CDR1 MGHRA, CDR2 YSYEKL. CDR3 region: CASSLDRSADTQYS. The DNA for the CDR3 is TGCGCCAGCAGCCTGGACAGGTCGGCAGATACGCAGTATTCT.

This clonotype was picked up many times. This sequence joins TRBV29-1 and TRBJ2-3; TRBD2 might be the D (5 bases). This CDR3 contains 13 residues. From germline, CDR1 is SQVTM and CDR2 ANQGSEA. The germline V and J ends were trimmed by 6 bases and 0 bases, with 10 bases remaining between them. CDR3: CSVESGSTDTQYF. As DNA, the CDR3 is TGCAGCGTGGAAAGCGGTAGCACAGATACGCAGTATTTT.

With regard to this clonotype: Just one base apart from a much larger clone, this may be a read error. The genes are TRBV19 and TRBJ1-5; possibly TRBD1 for D (5 bases). The CDR3 runs 15 residues. Per germline, CDR1 LNHDA and CDR2 SQIVND (reference sequence). The CDR3: CASSPQQDWNQPPHF. The CDR3 coding sequence is TGTGCCAGTAGTCCCCAACAGGACTGGAATCAGCCCCCGCATTTT.

Turning to this clonotype: Possible read error: a much larger clone is one base away. The CDR3 end shows no conserved phenylalanine or tryptophan, and so a read error is likely. The gene calls are TRBV20-1 and TRBJ1-2; a weak D match, TRBD1 (5 bases). Trimming left V 6 bases short and J 3 bases short, with 14 bases between. CDR1 is DFQATT and CDR2 is SNEGSKA in the germline V gene (reference sequence). This CDR3 has 13 amino acids. The CDR3 region is CSAPDTGDYGYTS. The CDR3 nucleotides read TGCAGTGCCCCGGACACTGGGGACTATGGCTACACCTCC.

This clonotype was picked up many times. The genes are TRBV5-1 and TRBJ1-4; D might be TRBD1 (5 bases). V dropped 2 bases and J dropped 4 bases, with 9 bases sitting between them. The CDR3 is made up of 14 amino acids. Germline-derived CDR1 and CDR2 are SGHRS and YFSETQ. CDR3 sequence: CASSFLGHNEKLFF. CDR3 nucleotide sequence: TGCGCCAGCAGCTTTTTGGGGCATAATGAAAAACTGTTTTTT.